This T cell receptor (beta chain) is drawn from a study of long-term antiretroviral therapy in people with HIV. It was version v3.0 of the immunoSEQ assay that was run at survey level. Assay: immunoSEQ multiplex PCR; the TCRdb copy retains only in-frame clones and omits some. The table lists roughly 18,000 clones, about nine tenths of them singletons. V dropped 1 base and J dropped 5 bases, with 6 bases sitting between them. Germline V gene lookup returns CDR1 SEHNR and CDR2 FQNEAQ (reference sequence). This CDR3 has 13 residues. The clonotype comes from a man aged 45-60 years with HIV. The chain employs TRBV7-9 and TRBJ2-1; D ambiguous. The sequencing used unsorted PBMCs, collected 3 years after starting antiretroviral therapy. The CDR3 sequence is CASSLVVDNEQFF. CDR3 in DNA: TGTGCCAGCAGCTTAGTTGTAGACAATGAGCAGTTCTTC.